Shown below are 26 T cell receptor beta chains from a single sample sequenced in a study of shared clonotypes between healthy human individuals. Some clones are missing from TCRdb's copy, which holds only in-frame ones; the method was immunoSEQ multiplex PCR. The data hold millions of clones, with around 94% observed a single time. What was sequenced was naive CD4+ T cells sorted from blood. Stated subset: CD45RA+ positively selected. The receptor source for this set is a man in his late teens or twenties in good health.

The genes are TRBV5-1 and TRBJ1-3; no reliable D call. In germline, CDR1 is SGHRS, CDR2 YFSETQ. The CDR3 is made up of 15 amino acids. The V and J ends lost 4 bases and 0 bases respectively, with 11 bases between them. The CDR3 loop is CASSPDFFSGNTIYF. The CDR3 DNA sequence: TGCGCCAGCAGCCCGGACTTTTTCTCTGGAAACACCATATATTTT.

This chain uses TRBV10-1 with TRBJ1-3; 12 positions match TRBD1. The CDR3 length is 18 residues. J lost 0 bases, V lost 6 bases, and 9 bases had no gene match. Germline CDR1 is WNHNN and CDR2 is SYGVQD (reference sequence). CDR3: CASRPGTGGFCSGNTIYF. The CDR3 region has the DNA TGCGCCAGCAGACCCGGGACAGGGGGCTTTTGCTCTGGAAACACCATATATTTT.

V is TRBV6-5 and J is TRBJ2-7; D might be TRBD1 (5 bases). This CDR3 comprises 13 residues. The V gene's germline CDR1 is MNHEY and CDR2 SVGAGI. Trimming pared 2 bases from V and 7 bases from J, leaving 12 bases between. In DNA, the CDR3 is TGTGCCAGCAGTTACGCAGGGCAAGGGGAGCAGTACTTC. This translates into CASSYAGQGEQYF.

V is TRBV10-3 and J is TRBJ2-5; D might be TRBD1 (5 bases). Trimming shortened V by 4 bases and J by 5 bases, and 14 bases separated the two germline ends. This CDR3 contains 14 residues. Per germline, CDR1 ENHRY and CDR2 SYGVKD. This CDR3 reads CAISVWQGRETQYF. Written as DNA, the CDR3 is TGTGCCATCAGTGTGTGGCAGGGTAGGGAGACCCAGTACTTC.

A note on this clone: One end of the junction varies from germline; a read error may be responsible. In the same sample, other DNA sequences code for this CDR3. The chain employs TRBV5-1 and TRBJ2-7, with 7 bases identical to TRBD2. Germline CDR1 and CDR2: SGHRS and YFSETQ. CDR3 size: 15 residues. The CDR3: CASTRSASGSYEQYF. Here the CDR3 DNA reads TGCGCCAGCACACGGTCGGCTAGCGGTTCCTACGAGCAGTATTTC.

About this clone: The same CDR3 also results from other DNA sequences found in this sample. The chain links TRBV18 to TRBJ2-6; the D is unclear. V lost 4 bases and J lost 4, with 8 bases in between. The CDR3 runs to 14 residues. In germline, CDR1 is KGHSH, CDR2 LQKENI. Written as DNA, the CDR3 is TGTGCCAGCTCACAGGGTTCAGGGGCCAACGTCCTGACTTTC. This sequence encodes CASSQGSGANVLTF.

CDR3 region: CASRSLAANEDTQYF. The CDR3 bases are TGTGCCAGCAGGTCTTTGGCCGCTAATGAGGATACGCAGTATTTT. J is TRBJ2-3 and V is TRBV6-1; D is unclear. Germline V CDR1 and CDR2: MNHNS, SASEGT. The CDR3 runs 15 residues. Trimming left V 6 bases short and J 6 bases short, with 19 bases between.

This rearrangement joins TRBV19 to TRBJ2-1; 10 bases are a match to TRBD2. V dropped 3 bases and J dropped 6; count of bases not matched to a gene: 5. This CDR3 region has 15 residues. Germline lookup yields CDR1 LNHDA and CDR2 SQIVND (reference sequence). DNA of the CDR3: TGTGCCAGTAGTATCTTGTCTAGCGGGAGCAATGAGCAGTTCTTC. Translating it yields CASSILSSGSNEQFF. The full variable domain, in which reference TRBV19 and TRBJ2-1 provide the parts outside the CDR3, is DGGITQSPKYLFRKEGQNVTLSCEQNLNHDAMYWYRQDPGQGLRLIYYSQIVNDFQKGDIAEGYSVSREKKESFPLTVTSAQKNPTAFYLCASSILSSGSNEQFFGPGTRLTVL.

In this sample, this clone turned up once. The CDR3, as DNA: TGCGCCAGCAGCCAAGACACCACAAATTTTCAGTACTTC. This translates into CASSQDTTNFQYF. The V call is TRBV4-1, the J call TRBJ2-5; D gene ambiguous. Trimming removed 0 bases from V and 11 bases from J, with 13 bases in between. The CDR3 consists of 13 residues. CDR1 MGHRA and CDR2 YSYEKL come from the germline V gene.

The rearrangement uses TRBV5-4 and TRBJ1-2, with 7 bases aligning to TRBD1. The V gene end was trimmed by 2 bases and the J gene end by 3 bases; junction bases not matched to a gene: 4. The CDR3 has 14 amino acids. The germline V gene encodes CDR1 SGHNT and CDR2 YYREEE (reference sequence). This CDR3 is CASSFQDRYYGYTF. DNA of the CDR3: TGTGCCAGCAGCTTCCAGGACAGGTACTATGGCTACACCTTC. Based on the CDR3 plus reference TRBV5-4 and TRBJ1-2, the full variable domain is ETGVTQSPTHLIKTRGQQVTLRCSSQSGHNTVSWYQQALGQGPQFIFQYYREEENGRGNFPPRFSGLQFPNYSSELNVNALELDDSALYLCASSFQDRYYGYTFGSGTRLTVV.

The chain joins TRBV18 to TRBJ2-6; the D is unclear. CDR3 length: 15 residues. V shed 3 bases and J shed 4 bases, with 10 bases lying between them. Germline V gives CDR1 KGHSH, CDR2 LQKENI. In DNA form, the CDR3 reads TGTGCCAGCTCACCCCTGGCAGGAGGGGCCAACGTCCTGACTTTC. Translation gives CASSPLAGGANVLTF.

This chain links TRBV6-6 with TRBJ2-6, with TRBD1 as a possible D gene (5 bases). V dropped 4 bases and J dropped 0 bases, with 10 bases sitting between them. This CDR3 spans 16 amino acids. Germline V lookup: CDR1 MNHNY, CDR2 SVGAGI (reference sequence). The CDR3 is CASSSSGNSGANVLTF. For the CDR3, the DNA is TGTGCCAGCAGTTCATCAGGGAACTCTGGGGCCAACGTCCTGACTTTC.

In DNA form, the CDR3 reads TGTGCCACCAGCAGGACAGGTAATACGCAGTATTTT. Translation: CATSRTGNTQYF. This rearrangement joins TRBV15 to TRBJ2-3; D is possibly TRBD1 (6 bases). CDR3 length: 12 residues. Germline loops: CDR1 LNHNV, CDR2 YYDKDF (reference sequence). Between the trimmed V and J ends, which lost 3 bases and 7 bases, there was a span of 8 bases.

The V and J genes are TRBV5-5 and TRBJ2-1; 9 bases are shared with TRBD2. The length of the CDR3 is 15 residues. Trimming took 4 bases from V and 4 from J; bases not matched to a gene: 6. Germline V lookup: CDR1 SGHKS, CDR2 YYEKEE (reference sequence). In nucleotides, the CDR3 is TGTGCCAGCAGCCTGAGACTAGCGGTGTACAATGAGCAGTTCTTC. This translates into CASSLRLAVYNEQFF.

CDR3 nucleotides: TGTGCCAGCAGCTTAGGGCAGCTTGCAACTAATGAAAAACTGTTTTTT. Translation gives CASSLGQLATNEKLFF. The chain has TRBV11-2 and TRBJ1-4; D ambiguous. The germline V gene encodes CDR1 SGHAT and CDR2 FQNNGV. CDR3 size: 16 residues. Trimming shortened V by 1 base and J by 0 bases, and 9 bases separated the two germline ends.

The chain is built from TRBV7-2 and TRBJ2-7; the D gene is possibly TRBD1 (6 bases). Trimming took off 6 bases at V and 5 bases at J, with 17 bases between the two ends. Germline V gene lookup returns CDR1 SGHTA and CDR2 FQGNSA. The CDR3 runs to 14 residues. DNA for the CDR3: TGTGCCAGCAGTTTCGACAAGGGGGACAACGAGCAGTACTTC. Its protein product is CASSFDKGDNEQYF.

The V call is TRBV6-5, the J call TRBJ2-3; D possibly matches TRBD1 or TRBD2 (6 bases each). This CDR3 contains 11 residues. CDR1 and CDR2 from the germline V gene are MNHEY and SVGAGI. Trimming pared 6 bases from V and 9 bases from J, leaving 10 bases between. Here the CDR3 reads CASRGGITQYF. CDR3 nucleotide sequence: TGTGCCAGCAGGGGGGGCATCACGCAGTATTTT.

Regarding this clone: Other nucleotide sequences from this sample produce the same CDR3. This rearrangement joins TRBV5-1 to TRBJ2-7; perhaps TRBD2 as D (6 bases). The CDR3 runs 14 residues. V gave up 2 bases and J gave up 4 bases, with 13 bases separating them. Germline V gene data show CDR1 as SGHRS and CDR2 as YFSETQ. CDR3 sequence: CASSLTAGSYEQYF. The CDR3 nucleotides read TGCGCCAGCAGCTTAACCGCGGGGAGTTACGAGCAGTACTTC.

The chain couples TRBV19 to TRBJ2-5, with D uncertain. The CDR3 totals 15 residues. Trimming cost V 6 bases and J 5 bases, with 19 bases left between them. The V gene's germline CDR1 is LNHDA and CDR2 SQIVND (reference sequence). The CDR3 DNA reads TGTGCCAGTAGCGCCATCCTGGCGAAGTATGAGACCCAGTACTTC. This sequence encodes CASSAILAKYETQYF.

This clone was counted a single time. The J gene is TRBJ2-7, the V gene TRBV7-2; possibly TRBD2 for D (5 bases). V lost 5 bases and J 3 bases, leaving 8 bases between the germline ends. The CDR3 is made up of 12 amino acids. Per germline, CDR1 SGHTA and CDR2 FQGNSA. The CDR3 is CASSATNYEQYF. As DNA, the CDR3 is TGTGCCAGCAGCGCGACTAACTACGAGCAGTACTTC.

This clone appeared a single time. CDR3 sequence: CASSSATYNEQFF. Here the CDR3 DNA reads TGTGCCAGCAGCTCCGCGACCTACAATGAGCAGTTCTTC. J is TRBJ2-1 and V is TRBV6-5; D is unresolved. CDR1 is MNHEY, CDR2 SVGAGI, per germline. Trimming removed 6 bases from V and 2 bases from J, with 8 bases in between. This CDR3 spans 13 amino acids.

The CDR3 loop is CASSRREPVNEKLFF. DNA for the CDR3: TGTGCCAGCAGCAGACGGGAACCGGTTAATGAAAAACTGTTTTTT. The V and J genes are TRBV7-9 and TRBJ1-4; D remains ambiguous. Trimming removed 5 bases at V and 4 bases at J, with 14 bases between. The germline gives CDR1 SEHNR, CDR2 FQNEAQ (reference sequence). This CDR3 spans 15 amino acids.

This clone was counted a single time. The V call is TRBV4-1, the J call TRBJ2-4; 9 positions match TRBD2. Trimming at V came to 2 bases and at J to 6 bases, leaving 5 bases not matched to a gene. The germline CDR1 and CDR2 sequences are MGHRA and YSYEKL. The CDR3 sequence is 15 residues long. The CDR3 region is CASSQPSTSGNIQYF. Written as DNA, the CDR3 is TGCGCCAGCAGCCAACCGTCGACTAGCGGAAACATTCAGTACTTC.

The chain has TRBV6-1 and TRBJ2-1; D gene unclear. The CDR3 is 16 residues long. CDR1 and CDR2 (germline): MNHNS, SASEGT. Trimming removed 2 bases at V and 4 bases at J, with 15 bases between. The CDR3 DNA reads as TGTGCCAGCAGTGAAACCGGCCAACCCAAATACAATGAGCAGTTCTTC. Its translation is CASSETGQPKYNEQFF.

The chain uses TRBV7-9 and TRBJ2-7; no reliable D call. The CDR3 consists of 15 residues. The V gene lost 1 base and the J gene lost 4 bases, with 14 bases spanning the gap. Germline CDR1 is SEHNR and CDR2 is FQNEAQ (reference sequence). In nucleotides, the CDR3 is TGTGCCAGCAGCTTAGGGACGATAAGGCGGTACGAGCAGTACTTC. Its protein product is CASSLGTIRRYEQYF.

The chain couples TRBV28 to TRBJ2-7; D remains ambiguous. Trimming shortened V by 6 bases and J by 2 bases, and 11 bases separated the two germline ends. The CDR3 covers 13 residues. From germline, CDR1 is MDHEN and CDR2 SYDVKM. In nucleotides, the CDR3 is TGTGCCAGCAGCAAGCCCCTAACCTACGAGCAGTACTTC. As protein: CASSKPLTYEQYF.